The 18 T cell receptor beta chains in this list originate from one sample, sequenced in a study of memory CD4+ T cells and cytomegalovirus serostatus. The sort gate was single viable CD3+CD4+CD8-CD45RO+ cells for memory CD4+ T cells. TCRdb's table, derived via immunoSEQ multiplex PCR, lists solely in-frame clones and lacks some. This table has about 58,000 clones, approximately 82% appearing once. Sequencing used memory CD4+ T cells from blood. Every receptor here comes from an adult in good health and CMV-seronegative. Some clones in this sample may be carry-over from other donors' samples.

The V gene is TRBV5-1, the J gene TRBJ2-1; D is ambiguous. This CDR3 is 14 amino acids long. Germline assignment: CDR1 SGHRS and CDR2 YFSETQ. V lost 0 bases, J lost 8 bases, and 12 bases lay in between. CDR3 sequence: CASSLDSPSYEQFF. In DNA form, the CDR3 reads TGCGCCAGCAGCTTGGACTCGCCGAGCTATGAGCAGTTCTTC.

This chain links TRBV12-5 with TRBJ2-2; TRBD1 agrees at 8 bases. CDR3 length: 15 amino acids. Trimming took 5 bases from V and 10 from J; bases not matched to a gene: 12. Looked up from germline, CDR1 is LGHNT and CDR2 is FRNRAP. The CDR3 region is CASGTAGGEYTELFF. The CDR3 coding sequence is TGTGCTAGTGGTACCGCAGGGGGCGAATATACGGAGCTGTTTTTT.

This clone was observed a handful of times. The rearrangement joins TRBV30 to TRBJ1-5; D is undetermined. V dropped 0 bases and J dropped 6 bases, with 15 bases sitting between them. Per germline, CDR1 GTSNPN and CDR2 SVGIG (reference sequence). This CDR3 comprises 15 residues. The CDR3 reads CAWSVREKVLQPQHF. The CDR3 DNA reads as TGTGCCTGGAGTGTTAGGGAGAAGGTGCTTCAGCCCCAGCATTTT.

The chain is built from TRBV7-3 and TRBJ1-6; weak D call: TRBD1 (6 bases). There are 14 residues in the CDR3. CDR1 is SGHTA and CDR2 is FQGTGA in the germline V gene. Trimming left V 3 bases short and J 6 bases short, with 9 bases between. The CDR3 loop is CASSLGTTNSPLHF. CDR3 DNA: TGTGCCAGCAGCTTGGGGACAACTAATTCACCCCTCCACTTT. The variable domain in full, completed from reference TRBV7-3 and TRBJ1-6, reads GAGVSQTPSNKVTEKGKYVELRCDPISGHTALYWYRQSLGQGPEFLIYFQGTGAADDSGLPNDRFFAVRPEGSVSTLKIQRTERGDSAVYLCASSLGTTNSPLHFGNGTRLTVT.

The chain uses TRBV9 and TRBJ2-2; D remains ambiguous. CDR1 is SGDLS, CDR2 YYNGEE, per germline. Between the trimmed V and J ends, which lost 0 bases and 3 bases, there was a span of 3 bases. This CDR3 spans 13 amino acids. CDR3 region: CASSVVDTGELFF. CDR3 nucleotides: TGTGCCAGCAGCGTAGTAGACACCGGGGAGCTGTTTTTT. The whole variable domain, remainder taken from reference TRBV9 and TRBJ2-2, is DSGVTQTPKHLITATGQRVTLRCSPRSGDLSVYWYQQSLDQGLQFLIQYYNGEERAKGNILERFSAQQFPDLHSELNLSSLELGDSALYFCASSVVDTGELFFGEGSRLTVL.

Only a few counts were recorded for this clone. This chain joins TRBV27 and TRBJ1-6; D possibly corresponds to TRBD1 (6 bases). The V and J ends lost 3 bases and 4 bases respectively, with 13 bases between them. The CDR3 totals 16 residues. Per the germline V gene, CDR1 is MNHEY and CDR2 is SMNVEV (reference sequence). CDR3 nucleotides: TGTGCCAGCAGTTTGTCGGGGGCGGGATATAATTCACCCCTCCACTTT. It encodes CASSLSGAGYNSPLHF.

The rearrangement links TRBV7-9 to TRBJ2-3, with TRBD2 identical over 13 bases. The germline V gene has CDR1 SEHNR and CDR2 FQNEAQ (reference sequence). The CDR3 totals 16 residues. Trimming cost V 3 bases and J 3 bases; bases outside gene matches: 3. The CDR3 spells CASSLATSGGTDTQYF. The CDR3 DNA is TGTGCCAGCAGCTTGGCGACTAGCGGGGGGACAGATACGCAGTATTTT. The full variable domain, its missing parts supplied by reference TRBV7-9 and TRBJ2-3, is DTGVSQNPRHKITKRGQNVTFRCDPISEHNRLYWYRQTLGQGPEFLTYFQNEAQLEKSRLLSDRFSAERPKGSFSTLEIQRTEQGDSAMYLCASSLATSGGTDTQYFGPGTRLTVL.

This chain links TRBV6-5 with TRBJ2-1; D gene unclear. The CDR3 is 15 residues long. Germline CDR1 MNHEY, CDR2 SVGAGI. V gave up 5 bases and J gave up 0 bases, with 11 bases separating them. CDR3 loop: CASSKSPGSYNEQFF. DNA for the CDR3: TGTGCCAGCAGTAAGTCCCCGGGCTCCTACAATGAGCAGTTCTTC.

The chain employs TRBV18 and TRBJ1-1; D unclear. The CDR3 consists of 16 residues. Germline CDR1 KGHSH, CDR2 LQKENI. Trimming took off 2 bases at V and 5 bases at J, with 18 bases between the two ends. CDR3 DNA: TGTGCCAGCTCACCAAACCCTGGGAGGGAGAGGACTGAAGCTTTCTTT. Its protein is CASSPNPGRERTEAFF.

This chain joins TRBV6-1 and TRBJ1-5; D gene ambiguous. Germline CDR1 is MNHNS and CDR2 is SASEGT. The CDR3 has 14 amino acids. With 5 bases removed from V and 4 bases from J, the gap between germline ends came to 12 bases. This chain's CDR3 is CASSPEFRNQPQHF. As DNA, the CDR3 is TGTGCCAGCAGTCCTGAATTCCGGAATCAGCCCCAGCATTTT.

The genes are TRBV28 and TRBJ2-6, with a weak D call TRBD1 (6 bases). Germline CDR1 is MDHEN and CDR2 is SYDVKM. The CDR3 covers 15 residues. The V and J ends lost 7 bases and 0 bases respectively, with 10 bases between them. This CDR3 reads CASMQGSSGANVLTF. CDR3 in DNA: TGTGCCAGCATGCAGGGGAGCTCTGGGGCCAACGTCCTGACTTTC.

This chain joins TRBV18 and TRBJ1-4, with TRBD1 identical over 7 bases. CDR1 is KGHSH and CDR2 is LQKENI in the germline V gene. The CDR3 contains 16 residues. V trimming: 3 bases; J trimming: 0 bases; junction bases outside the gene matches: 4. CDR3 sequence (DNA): TGTGCCAGCTCACCTGCCGACAGGGCAACTAATGAAAAACTGTTTTTT. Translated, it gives CASSPADRATNEKLFF.

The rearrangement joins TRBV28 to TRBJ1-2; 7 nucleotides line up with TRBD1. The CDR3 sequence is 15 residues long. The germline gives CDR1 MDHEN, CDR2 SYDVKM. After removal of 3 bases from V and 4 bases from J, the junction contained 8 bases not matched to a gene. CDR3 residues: CASSFPGTVSYGYTF. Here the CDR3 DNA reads TGTGCCAGCAGTTTCCCCGGGACAGTCAGCTATGGCTACACCTTC.

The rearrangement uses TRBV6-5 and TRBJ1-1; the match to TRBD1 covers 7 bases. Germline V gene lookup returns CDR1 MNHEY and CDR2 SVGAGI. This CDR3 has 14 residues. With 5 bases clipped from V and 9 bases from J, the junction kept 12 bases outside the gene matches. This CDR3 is CASSHRQGKGKAFF. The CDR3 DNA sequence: TGTGCCAGCAGTCATCGACAGGGAAAGGGGAAAGCTTTCTTT.

CDR3: CASKGRETQYF. As DNA, the CDR3 is TGTGCCAGCAAGGGCAGGGAGACCCAGTACTTC. The chain has TRBV5-4 and TRBJ2-5; D uncertain. V gave up 6 bases and J gave up 5 bases, with 8 bases separating them. Germline V gives CDR1 SGHNT, CDR2 YYREEE (reference sequence). The CDR3 loop spans 11 amino acids. The full variable domain, rest sourced from reference TRBV5-4 and TRBJ2-5, is ETGVTQSPTHLIKTRGQQVTLRCSSQSGHNTVSWYQQALGQGPQFIFQYYREEENGRGNFPPRFSGLQFPNYSSELNVNALELDDSALYLCASKGRETQYFGPGTRLLVL.

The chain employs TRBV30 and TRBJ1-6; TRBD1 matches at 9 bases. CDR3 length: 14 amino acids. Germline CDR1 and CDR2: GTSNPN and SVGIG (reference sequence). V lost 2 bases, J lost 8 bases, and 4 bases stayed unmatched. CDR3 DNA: TGTGCCTGGAGTTGGGGACAGGGCGATTCACCCCTCCACTTT. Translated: CAWSWGQGDSPLHF.

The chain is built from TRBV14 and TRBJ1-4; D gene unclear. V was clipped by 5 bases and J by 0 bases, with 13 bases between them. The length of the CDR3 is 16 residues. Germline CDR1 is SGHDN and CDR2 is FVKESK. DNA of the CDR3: TGTGCCAGCAGCAGGCTCCGGCGTGCAACTAATGAAAAACTGTTTTTT. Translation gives CASSRLRRATNEKLFF.

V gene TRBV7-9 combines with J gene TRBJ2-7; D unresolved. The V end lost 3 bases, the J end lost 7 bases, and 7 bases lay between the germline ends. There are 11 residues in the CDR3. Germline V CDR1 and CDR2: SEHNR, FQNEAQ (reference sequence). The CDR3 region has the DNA TGTGCCAGCAGCTTCGACTGGGAGCAGTACTTC. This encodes CASSFDWEQYF.